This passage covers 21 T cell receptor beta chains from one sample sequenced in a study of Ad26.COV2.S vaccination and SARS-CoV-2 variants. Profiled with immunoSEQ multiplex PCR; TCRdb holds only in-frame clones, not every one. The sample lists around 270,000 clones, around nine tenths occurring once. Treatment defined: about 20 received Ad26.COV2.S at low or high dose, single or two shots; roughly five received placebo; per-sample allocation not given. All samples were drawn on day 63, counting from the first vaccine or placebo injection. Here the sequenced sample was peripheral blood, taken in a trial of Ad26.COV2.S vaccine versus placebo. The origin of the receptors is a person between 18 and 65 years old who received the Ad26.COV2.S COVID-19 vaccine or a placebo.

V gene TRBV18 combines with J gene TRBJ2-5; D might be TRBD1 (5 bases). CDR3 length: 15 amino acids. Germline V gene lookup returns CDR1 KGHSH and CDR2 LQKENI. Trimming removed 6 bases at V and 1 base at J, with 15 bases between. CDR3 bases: TGTGCCAGCTCCCTCAACGGGCAGGGCCAAGAGACCCAGTACTTC. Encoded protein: CASSLNGQGQETQYF. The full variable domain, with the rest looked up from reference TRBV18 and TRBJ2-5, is NAGVMQNPRHLVRRRGQEARLRCSPMKGHSHVYWYRQLPEEGLKFMVYLQKENIIDESGMPKERFSAEFPKEGPSILRIQQVVRGDSAAYFCASSLNGQGQETQYFGPGTRLLVL.

The chain's CDR3 is CASSLFGGTGELFF. The CDR3 DNA sequence: TGTGCCAGCAGCTTATTTGGTGGAACCGGGGAGCTGTTTTTT. The chain links TRBV7-9 to TRBJ2-2; D gene ambiguous. Trimming cost V 2 bases and J 5 bases, with 9 bases left between them. CDR3 length: 14 amino acids. CDR1 and CDR2 from the germline V gene are SEHNR and FQNEAQ (reference sequence).

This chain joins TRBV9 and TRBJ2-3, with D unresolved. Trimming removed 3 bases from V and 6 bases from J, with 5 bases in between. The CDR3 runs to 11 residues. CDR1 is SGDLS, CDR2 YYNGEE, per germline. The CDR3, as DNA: TGTGCCAGCAGCGGTCACGATACGCAGTATTTT. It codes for CASSGHDTQYF.

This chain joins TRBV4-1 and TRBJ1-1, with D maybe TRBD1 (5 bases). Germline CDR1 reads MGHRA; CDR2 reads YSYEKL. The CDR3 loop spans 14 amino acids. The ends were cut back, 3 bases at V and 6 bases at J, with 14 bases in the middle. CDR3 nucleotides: TGCGCCAGCAGCCAGATTGACAGCTGGCCTGAAGCTTTCTTT. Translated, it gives CASSQIDSWPEAFF.

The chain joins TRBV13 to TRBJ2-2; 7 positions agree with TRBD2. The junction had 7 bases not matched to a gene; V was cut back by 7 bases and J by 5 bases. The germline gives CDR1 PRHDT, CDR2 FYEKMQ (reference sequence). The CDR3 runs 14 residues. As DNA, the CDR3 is TGTGCCAGCATGGCGGGAGTGGGGACCGGGGAGCTGTTTTTT. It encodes CASMAGVGTGELFF. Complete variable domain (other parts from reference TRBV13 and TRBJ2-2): AAGVIQSPRHLIKEKRETATLKCYPIPRHDTVYWYQQGPGQDPQFLISFYEKMQSDKGSIPDRFSAQQFSDYHSELNMSSLELGDSALYFCASMAGVGTGELFFGEGSRLTVL.

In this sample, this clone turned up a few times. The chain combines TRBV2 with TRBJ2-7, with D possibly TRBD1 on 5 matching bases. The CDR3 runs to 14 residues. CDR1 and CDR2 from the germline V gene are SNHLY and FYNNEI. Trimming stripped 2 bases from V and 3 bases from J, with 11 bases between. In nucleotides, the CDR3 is TGTGCCAGCAGTGAACAGGGAACCTTCTACGAGCAGTACTTC. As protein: CASSEQGTFYEQYF.

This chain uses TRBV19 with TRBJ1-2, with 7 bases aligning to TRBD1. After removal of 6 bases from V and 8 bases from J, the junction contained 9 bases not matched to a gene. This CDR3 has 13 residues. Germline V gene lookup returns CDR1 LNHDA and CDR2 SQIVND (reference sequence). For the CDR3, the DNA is TGTGCCAGTAGCACTGGGACAGCAGGAGGCTACACCTTC. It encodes CASSTGTAGGYTF.

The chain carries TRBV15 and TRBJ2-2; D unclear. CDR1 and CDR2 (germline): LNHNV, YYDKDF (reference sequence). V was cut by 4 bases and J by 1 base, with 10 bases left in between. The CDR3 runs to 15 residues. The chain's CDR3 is CATSNGPLNTGELFF. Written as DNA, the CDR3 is TGTGCCACCAGCAACGGACCCTTGAACACCGGGGAGCTGTTTTTT.

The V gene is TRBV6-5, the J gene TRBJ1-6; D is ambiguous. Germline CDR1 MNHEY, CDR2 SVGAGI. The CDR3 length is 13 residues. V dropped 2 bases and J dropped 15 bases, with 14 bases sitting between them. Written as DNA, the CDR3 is TGTGCCAGCAGTTACCGACACCCTTTTCACCTCCACTTT. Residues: CASSYRHPFHLHF.

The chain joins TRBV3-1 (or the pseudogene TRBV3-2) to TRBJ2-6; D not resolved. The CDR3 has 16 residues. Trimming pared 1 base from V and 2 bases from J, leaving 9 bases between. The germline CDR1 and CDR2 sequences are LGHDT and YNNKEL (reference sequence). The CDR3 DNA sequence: TGTGCCAGCAGCCAAGGAGTTGGGGCTGGGGCCAACGTCCTGACTTTC. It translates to CASSQGVGAGANVLTF.

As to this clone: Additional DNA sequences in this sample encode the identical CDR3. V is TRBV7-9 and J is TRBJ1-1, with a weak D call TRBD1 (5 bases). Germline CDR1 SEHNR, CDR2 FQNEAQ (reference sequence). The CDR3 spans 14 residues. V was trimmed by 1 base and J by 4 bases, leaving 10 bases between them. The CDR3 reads CASSLVTGGTEAFF. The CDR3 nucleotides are TGTGCCAGCAGCTTAGTCACAGGCGGCACTGAAGCTTTCTTT.

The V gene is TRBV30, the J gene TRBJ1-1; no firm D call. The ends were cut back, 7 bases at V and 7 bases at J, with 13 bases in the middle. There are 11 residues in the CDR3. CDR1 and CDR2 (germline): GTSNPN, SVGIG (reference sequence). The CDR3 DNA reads TGTGCCTTTAAACCGGGAATTGAAGCTTTCTTT. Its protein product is CAFKPGIEAFF.

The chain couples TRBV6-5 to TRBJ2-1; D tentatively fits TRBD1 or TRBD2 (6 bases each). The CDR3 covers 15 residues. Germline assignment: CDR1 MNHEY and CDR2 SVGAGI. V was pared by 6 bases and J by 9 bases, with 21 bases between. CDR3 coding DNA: TGTGCCAGCAGATCCGAGGGGGGCGTCGTCAGTGAGCAGTTCTTC. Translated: CASRSEGGVVSEQFF.

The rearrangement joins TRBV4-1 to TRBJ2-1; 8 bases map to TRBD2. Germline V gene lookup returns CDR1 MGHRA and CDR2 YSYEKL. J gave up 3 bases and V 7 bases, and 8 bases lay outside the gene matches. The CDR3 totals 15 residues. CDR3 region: CASNPVAGSYNEQFF. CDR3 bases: TGCGCCAGCAACCCAGTAGCGGGAAGCTACAATGAGCAGTTCTTC.

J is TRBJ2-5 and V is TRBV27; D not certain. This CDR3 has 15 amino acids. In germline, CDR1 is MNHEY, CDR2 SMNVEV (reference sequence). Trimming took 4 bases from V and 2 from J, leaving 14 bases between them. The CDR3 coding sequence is TGTGCCAGCAGTTATTTCGGGCCGACACAAGAGACCCAGTACTTC. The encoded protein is CASSYFGPTQETQYF.

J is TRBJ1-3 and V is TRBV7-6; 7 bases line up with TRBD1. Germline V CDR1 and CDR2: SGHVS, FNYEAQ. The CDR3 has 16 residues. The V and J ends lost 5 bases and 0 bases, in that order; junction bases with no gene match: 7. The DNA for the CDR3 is TGTGCCAGCAGCGCCGAATCAGGGGGCTCTGGAAACACCATATATTTT. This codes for CASSAESGGSGNTIYF.

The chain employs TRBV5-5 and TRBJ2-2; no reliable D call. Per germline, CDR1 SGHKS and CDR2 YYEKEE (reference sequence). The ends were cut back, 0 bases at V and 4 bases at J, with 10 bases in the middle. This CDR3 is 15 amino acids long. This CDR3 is CASSLEPGPTGELFF. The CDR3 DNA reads TGTGCCAGCAGCTTGGAGCCCGGACCCACCGGGGAGCTGTTTTTT.

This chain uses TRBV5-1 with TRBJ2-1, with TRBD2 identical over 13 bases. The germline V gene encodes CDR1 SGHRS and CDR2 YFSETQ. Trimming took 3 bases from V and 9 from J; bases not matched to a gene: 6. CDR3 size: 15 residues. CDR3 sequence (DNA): TGCGCCAGCAGCTCTCGACTAGCGGGGGGTGGTGAGCAGTTCTTC. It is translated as CASSSRLAGGGEQFF.

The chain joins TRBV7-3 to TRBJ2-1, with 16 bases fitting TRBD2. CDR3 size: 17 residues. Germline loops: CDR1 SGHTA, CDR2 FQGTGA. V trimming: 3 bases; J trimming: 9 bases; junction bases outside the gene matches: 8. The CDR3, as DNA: TGTGCCAGCAGCTTCGGGGGACTAGCGGGAGGGCCGAGTGAGCAGTTCTTC. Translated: CASSFGGLAGGPSEQFF.

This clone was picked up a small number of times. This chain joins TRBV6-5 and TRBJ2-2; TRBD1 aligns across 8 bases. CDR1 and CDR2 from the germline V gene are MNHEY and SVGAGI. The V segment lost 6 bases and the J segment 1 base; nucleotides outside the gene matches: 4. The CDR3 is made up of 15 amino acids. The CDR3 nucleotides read TGTGCCAGCAGCAAGACAGGGGAGAACACCGGGGAGCTGTTTTTT. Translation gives CASSKTGENTGELFF.

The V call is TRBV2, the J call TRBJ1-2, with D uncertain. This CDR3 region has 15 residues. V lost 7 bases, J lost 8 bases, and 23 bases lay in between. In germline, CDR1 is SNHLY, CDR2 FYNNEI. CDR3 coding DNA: TGTGCCAGCATCTCCGACGAGGGCGATCTGTACGGCTACACCTTC. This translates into CASISDEGDLYGYTF.